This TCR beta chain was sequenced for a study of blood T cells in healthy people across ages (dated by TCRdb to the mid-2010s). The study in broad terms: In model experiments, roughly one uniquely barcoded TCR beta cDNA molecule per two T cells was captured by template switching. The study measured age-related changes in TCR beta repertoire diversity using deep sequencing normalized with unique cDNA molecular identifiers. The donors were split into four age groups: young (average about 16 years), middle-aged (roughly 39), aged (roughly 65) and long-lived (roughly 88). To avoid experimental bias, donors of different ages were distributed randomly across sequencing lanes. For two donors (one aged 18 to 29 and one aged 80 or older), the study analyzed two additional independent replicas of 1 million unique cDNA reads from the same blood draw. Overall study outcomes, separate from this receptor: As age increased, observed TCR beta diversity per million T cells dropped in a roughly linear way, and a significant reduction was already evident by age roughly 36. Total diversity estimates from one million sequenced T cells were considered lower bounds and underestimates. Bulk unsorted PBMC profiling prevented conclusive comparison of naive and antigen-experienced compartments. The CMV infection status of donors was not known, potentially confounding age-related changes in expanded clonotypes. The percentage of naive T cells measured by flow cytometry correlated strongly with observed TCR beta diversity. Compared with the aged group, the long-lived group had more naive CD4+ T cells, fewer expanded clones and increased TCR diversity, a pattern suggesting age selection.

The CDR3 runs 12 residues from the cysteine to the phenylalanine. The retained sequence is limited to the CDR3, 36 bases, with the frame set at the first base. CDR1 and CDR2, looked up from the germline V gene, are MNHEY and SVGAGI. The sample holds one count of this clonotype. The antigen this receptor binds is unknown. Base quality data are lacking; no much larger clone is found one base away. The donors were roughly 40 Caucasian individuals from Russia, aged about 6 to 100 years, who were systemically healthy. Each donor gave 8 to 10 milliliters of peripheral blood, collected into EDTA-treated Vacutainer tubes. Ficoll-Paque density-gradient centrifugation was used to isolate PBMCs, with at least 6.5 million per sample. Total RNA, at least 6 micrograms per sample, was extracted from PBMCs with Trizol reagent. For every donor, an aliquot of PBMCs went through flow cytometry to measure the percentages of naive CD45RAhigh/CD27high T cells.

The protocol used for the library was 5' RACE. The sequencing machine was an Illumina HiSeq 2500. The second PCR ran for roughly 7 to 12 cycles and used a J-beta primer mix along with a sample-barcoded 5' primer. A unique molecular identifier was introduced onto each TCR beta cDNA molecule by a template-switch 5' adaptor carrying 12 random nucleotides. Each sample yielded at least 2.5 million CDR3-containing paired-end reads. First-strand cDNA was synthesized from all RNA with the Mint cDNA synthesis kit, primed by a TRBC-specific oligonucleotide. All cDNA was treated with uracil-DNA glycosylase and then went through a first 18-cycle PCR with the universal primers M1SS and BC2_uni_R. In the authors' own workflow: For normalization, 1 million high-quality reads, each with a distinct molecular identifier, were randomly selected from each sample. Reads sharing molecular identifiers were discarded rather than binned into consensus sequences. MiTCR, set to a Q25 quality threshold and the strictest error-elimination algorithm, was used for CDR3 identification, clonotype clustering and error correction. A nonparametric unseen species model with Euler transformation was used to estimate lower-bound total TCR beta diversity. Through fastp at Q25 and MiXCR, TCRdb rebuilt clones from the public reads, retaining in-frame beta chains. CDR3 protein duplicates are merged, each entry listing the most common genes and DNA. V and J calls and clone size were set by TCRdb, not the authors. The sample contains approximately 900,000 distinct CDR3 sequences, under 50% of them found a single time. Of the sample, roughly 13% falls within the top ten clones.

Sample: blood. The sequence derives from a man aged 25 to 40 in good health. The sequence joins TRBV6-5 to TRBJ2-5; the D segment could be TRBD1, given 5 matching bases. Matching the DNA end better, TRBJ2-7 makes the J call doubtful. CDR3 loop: CASGTQGHEQYF. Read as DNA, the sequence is TGTGCCAGCGGAACTCAGGGCCACGAGCAGTACTTC.